Below are 6 T cell receptor beta chains sequenced from a single sample in a study of Ad26.COV2.S vaccination and SARS-CoV-2 variants. Treatment here: over 15 received Ad26.COV2.S at low or high dose, single or two shots; 5 received placebo; per-sample allocation not given. Repertoires come from day 63 after the first vaccine or placebo injection. Using immunoSEQ multiplex PCR, the repertoire was profiled, and TCRdb retains in-frame clones only, with some absent. Of fewer than 300,000 clones detected, about 87% appear once; the ten largest clones hold over 2.5%. The starting material was peripheral blood, obtained in a trial of Ad26.COV2.S vaccine versus placebo. These receptors were taken from a person aged 18-60 years who received the Ad26.COV2.S COVID-19 vaccine or a placebo.

The CDR3 region is CASSIRTGGPEAFF. CDR3 nucleotides: TGTGCCAGCAGCATCCGGACAGGGGGCCCTGAAGCTTTCTTT. The V gene is TRBV7-9, the J gene TRBJ1-1; the match to TRBD1 covers 11 bases. This CDR3 contains 14 residues. V gave up 5 bases and J gave up 6 bases; unmatched junction bases: 5. CDR1 SEHNR and CDR2 FQNEAQ come from the germline V gene (reference sequence). The full variable domain, rest sourced from reference TRBV7-9 and TRBJ1-1, is DTGVSQNPRHKITKRGQNVTFRCDPISEHNRLYWYRQTLGQGPEFLTYFQNEAQLEKSRLLSDRFSAERPKGSFSTLEIQRTEQGDSAMYLCASSIRTGGPEAFFGQGTRLTVV.

This clone occurred once. The genes are TRBV18 and TRBJ2-2, with a weak D call TRBD1 (6 bases). V lost 3 bases to trimming and J lost 1 base, with 18 bases between them. The length of the CDR3 is 18 residues. Germline values: CDR1 KGHSH, CDR2 LQKENI. The CDR3: CASSPIMDRDKNTGELFF. In DNA form, the CDR3 reads TGTGCCAGCTCACCCATCATGGACCGGGACAAGAACACCGGGGAGCTGTTTTTT.

The V gene is TRBV28, the J gene TRBJ2-5; a possible D gene is TRBD2 (7 bases). Per the germline V gene, CDR1 is MDHEN and CDR2 is SYDVKM. Trimming removed 3 bases at V and 5 bases at J, with 16 bases between. This CDR3 is 15 amino acids long. CDR3 bases: TGTGCCAGCAGTTTTTTGGGGGGGGGCCGGGAGACCCAGTACTTC. As protein: CASSFLGGGRETQYF.

V gene TRBV5-4 combines with J gene TRBJ1-1; D might be TRBD1 (6 bases). Germline CDR1 SGHNT, CDR2 YYREEE (reference sequence). CDR3 length equals 13 residues. The V gene lost 7 bases and the J gene lost 1 base, with 11 bases spanning the gap. The chain's CDR3 is CASGKDRNTEAFF. The DNA for the CDR3 is TGTGCCAGCGGAAAGGACAGGAACACTGAAGCTTTCTTT.

This chain connects TRBV19 to TRBJ1-1; D is ambiguous. The V gene's germline CDR1 is LNHDA and CDR2 SQIVND (reference sequence). CDR3 length equals 11 residues. Deletions cut 6 bases from V and 2 bases from J, with 4 bases between. The CDR3 here is CASRLNTEAFF. The CDR3, as DNA: TGTGCCAGTAGGCTCAACACTGAAGCTTTCTTT.

This rearrangement joins TRBV19 to TRBJ2-7; possible D gene TRBD1, 5 bases. The CDR3 has 15 amino acids. V was clipped by 5 bases and J by 1 base, with 15 bases between them. CDR1 is LNHDA, CDR2 SQIVND, per germline (reference sequence). CDR3 sequence: CASSSGFGISYEQYF. The CDR3 DNA reads TGTGCCAGTAGTTCAGGGTTTGGGATTTCCTACGAGCAGTACTTC.